These 10 T cell receptor beta chains originate from one sample sequenced in a study of blood T cell repertoires in COVID-19 (dated by TCRdb to about 2020). The library was generated by the immunoSEQ multiplex PCR assay. The table was pulled from immuneACCESS by TCRdb, which kept in-frame rearrangements only. Such tables lose some clones; where checked, under half of the loss comes from unresolved V genes, and the rest has no known cause. Recorded for this sample are approximately 45,000 clones; 86% of them occurred a single time. The top ten clones comprise about 4.7% of the sample. The specimen was peripheral blood. The receptors derive from a man in his forties or fifties with active COVID-19.

The chain couples TRBV4-1 to TRBJ2-7, with 9 bases matching TRBD1. In germline, CDR1 is MGHRA, CDR2 YSYEKL. The CDR3 length is 15 residues. The V segment lost 0 bases and the J segment 5 bases; nucleotides outside the gene matches: 5. DNA of the CDR3: TGCGCCAGCAGCCAAGAGGGGACAGGGAGAGACGAGCAGTACTTC. Its translation is CASSQEGTGRDEQYF.

J is TRBJ2-5 and V is TRBV6-1; the match to TRBD2 covers 9 bases. This CDR3 contains 15 residues. V was clipped by 0 bases and J by 5 bases; unmatched bases: 4. The germline CDR1 and CDR2 sequences are MNHNS and SASEGT. The DNA of the CDR3 is TGTGCCAGCAGTGAAGCGGCGGGAGGGCAGGAGACCCAGTACTTC. Translation: CASSEAAGGQETQYF.

The chain is built from TRBV11-2 and TRBJ2-2; 9 bases map to TRBD1. This CDR3 is 17 amino acids long. Germline CDR1 reads SGHAT; CDR2 reads FQNNGV. V lost 2 bases and J lost 8; bases outside the gene matches: 12. The CDR3 nucleotides are TGTGCCAGCAGCTTAACCCGGAGGACAGGGGATCGAGGGGAGCTGTTTTTT. Encoded protein: CASSLTRRTGDRGELFF.

The genes are TRBV10-3 and TRBJ2-7, with D unresolved. Trimming cost V 7 bases and J 5 bases, with 9 bases left between them. This CDR3 comprises 11 residues. CDR1 ENHRY and CDR2 SYGVKD come from the germline V gene. The CDR3 region has the DNA TGTGCCATCAAACGCGGCAACGAGCAGTACTTC. This sequence encodes CAIKRGNEQYF.

There are a few counts of this clone. The chain carries TRBV7-7 and TRBJ2-3; a possible D gene is TRBD2 (5 bases). This CDR3 has 15 amino acids. V was trimmed by 5 bases and J by 6 bases, leaving 18 bases between them. The germline V gene has CDR1 SSHAT and CDR2 FNYEAQ (reference sequence). The DNA of the CDR3 is TGTGCCAGCAGCCCTTGGTCCCCCGGGGTGGATACGCAGTATTTT. It yields the protein CASSPWSPGVDTQYF.

The sample holds one count of this clone. The genes are TRBV7-9 and TRBJ2-7, with 12 bases matching TRBD2. Germline trimming cut 5 bases from V and 3 bases from J; bases unmatched to any gene: 8. Germline V gene lookup returns CDR1 SEHNR and CDR2 FQNEAQ (reference sequence). This CDR3 comprises 16 residues. The CDR3 loop is CASSQGLAGTNYEQYF. The CDR3 nucleotides read TGTGCCAGCAGCCAAGGACTAGCGGGAACTAACTACGAGCAGTACTTC.

CDR3 nucleotide sequence: TGCGCCAGCAGCTGGACTTGGAATCAGCCCCAGCATTTT. Amino acids: CASSWTWNQPQHF. The V call is TRBV5-1, the J call TRBJ1-5; D gene uncertain. CDR1 is SGHRS and CDR2 is YFSETQ in the germline V gene. The CDR3 spans 13 residues. Trimming took 3 bases from V and 4 from J, leaving 8 bases between them. The full variable domain, completed using reference TRBV5-1 and TRBJ1-5, is KAGVTQTPRYLIKTRGQQVTLSCSPISGHRSVSWYQQTPGQGLQFLFEYFSETQRNKGNFPGRFSGRQFSNSRSEMNVSTLELGDSALYLCASSWTWNQPQHFGDGTRLSIL.

The rearrangement uses TRBV27 and TRBJ1-1; D gene ambiguous. This CDR3 has 15 residues. V was pared by 5 bases and J by 1 base, with 14 bases between. The germline V gene encodes CDR1 MNHEY and CDR2 SMNVEV (reference sequence). This CDR3 is CASSPDTRGNTEAFF. For the CDR3, the DNA is TGTGCCAGCAGTCCCGACACCCGTGGGAACACTGAAGCTTTCTTT.

CDR3 in amino acids: CAWSVLVGGGYTF. In DNA form, the CDR3 reads TGTGCCTGGAGTGTACTAGTTGGAGGAGGCTACACCTTC. This chain connects TRBV30 to TRBJ1-2; no clear D. CDR3 length equals 13 residues. V lost 0 bases, J lost 8 bases, and 13 bases lay in between. In germline, CDR1 is GTSNPN, CDR2 SVGIG (reference sequence). The full variable domain, rest sourced from reference TRBV30 and TRBJ1-2, is SQTIHQWPATLVQPVGSPLSLECTVEGTSNPNLYWYRQAAGRGLQLLFYSVGIGQISSEVPQNLSASRPQDRQFILSSKKLLLSDSGFYLCAWSVLVGGGYTFGSGTRLTVV.

The CDR3 DNA reads as TGTGCCAGTACTTACTCCGGGACAACCTCGGGCAATCAGCCCCAGCATTTT. Encoded protein: CASTYSGTTSGNQPQHF. The chain has TRBV19 and TRBJ1-5, with a possible D match to TRBD1 (6 bases). The CDR3 covers 17 residues. The germline CDR1 and CDR2 sequences are LNHDA and SQIVND (reference sequence). Trimming pared 7 bases from V and 2 bases from J, leaving 21 bases between.